The rows below give T cell receptor beta chains drawn from one sample of a study of shared clonotypes between healthy human individuals. Repertoires were generated with immunoSEQ multiplex PCR, while TCRdb's copy carries only in-frame clones and drops some. Among approximately 1.4 million clones listed, 95% to 99% were seen once. The specimen sequenced was naive CD4+ T cells sorted from blood. These receptors all stem from a man aged 25 to 40 in good health. Both conserved end residues are part of each CDR3. The D gene is left open where the match is weak. Not every row has a clone size; where given, it reads once, few, many or a size class.

clone_size j_call v_call d_call cdr3_nt cdr3_aa
. TRBJ2-7 TRBV18 . TGTGCCAGCTCACCCAAAGTGGGGGGCTGGGGAGAGCAGTACTTC CASSPKVGGWGEQYF
. TRBJ2-1 TRBV10-1 . TGCGCCAGCAGTCAGGGATGGGGGACTTCCAATGAGCAGTTCTTC CASSQGWGTSNEQFF
. TRBJ1-5 TRBV27 . TGTGCCAGCAGTTTAAGGGTGGGCAATCAGCCCCAGCATTTT CASSLRVGNQPQHF
. TRBJ2-1 TRBV7-3 TRBD2 TGTGCCAGCAGCCGGACAGTAGCGGGAGAGCAGTTCTTC CASSRTVAGEQFF
. TRBJ2-2 TRBV9 . TGTGCCAGCAGCGTAGTGGCAGCGAACACCGGGGAGCTGTTTTTT CASSVVAANTGELFF
. TRBJ2-1 TRBV7-6 . TGTGCCAGCAGACCAAGGGCTATCTTTGGGGTTTCCTACAATGAGCAGTTCTTC CASRPRAIFGVSYNEQFF
. TRBJ2-2 TRBV5-1 TRBD1 TGCGCCAGCAGCATGATAGGGACAGGGTACACCGGGGAGCTGTTTTTT CASSMIGTGYTGELFF
once TRBJ1-4 TRBV28 . TGTGCCAGCAGTTCCCGACAGTTTGAAAAACTGTTTTTT CASSSRQFEKLFF
once TRBJ2-3 TRBV28 TRBD2 TGTGCCAGCACAAATCTAGCGGGAGCCCCAGATACGCAGTATTTT CASTNLAGAPDTQYF
. TRBJ1-5 TRBV7-2 . TGTGCCAGCAGCCCTTTAGGGGTCCAGCCCCAGCATTTT CASSPLGVQPQHF
once TRBJ1-2 TRBV29-1 . TGCAGCGTAGAGCAGGGTGATGGCTACACCTTC CSVEQGDGYTF
. TRBJ1-2 TRBV7-9 . TGTGCCAGCAGCTTTGATCGGATCAGCGGCTACACCTTC CASSFDRISGYTF
. TRBJ2-7 TRBV5-1 . TGCGCCAGCAGCTTTCGCCGGGACATCTCGACCTACGAGCAGTACTTC CASSFRRDISTYEQYF
. TRBJ2-7 TRBV28 . TGTGCCAGCACCCCGATTTCCAGGACCTACGAGCAGTACTTC CASTPISRTYEQYF
once TRBJ2-1 TRBV6-1 TRBD2 TGTGCCAGCGGTCAGCGGGGGTACAATGAGCAGTTCTTC CASGQRGYNEQFF
. TRBJ2-1 TRBV19 TRBD2 TGTGCCAGTAGGAGAGGGCTAGCGGGAGTAAGCAATGAGCAGTTCTTC CASRRGLAGVSNEQFF
. TRBJ1-4 TRBV28 TRBD1 TGTGCCAGCAGCGGGACAGTCGAAAAACTGTTTTTT CASSGTVEKLFF
. TRBJ1-1 TRBV7-9 . TGTGCCAGCAGCCCGAACGGACGGGCGAACACTGAAGCTTTCTTT CASSPNGRANTEAFF
. TRBJ2-5 TRBV7-3 . TGTGCCAGCAGCTTAGGAGGGTTGGAGACCCAGTACTTC CASSLGGLETQYF
. TRBJ2-5 TRBV6-5 . TGTGCCAGCAGTCTCTTTGGAGGGCTTGGAGAGACCCAGTACTTC CASSLFGGLGETQYF
. TRBJ2-7 TRBV28 . TGTGCCACCCACTCAGTGCGGGAGCAGTACTTC CATHSVREQYF
. TRBJ2-3 TRBV2 . TGTGCCAGCACCGCGGAGCAGGGGGGAGATACGCAGTATTTT CASTAEQGGDTQYF
. TRBJ1-5 TRBV28 TRBD1 TGTGCCAGCAGTTTGGCCGGGACAGGGGGAAATCAGCCCCAGCATTTT CASSLAGTGGNQPQHF
. TRBJ1-5 TRBV6-1 . TGTGCCAGCAGTGATTGGGGTCAGCCCCAGCATTTT CASSDWGQPQHF
. TRBJ1-3 TRBV11-2 TRBD1 TGTGCCAGCAGGCGGACAGGAGTAAACACCATATATTTT CASRRTGVNTIYF
. TRBJ2-3 TRBV27 TRBD1 TGTGCCAGCAGTTTCATTAGGGCAGGGGGCCGTCATACAGATACGCAGTATTTT CASSFIRAGGRHTDTQYF
. TRBJ2-7 TRBV5-6 TRBD2 TGTGCCAGCAGCTTGCGTCTAGCGGGAAACTCCTACGAGCAGTACTTC CASSLRLAGNSYEQYF
. TRBJ2-1 TRBV18 TRBD2 TGTGCCAGCTCGCCGGGACTAGCGGGTGACAATGAGCAGTTCTTC CASSPGLAGDNEQFF
. TRBJ2-4 TRBV30 . TGTGCCTGGAGTGCGGGACAAAGGGTCAAAAACATTCAGTACTTC CAWSAGQRVKNIQYF
. TRBJ2-3 TRBV7-8 TRBD1 TGTGCCAGCAGCCGAGACAGGGTTTTGAGCACAGATACGCAGTATTTT CASSRDRVLSTDTQYF
. TRBJ2-1 TRBV30 . TGTGCCTGGAGTCACAGACAGGACGGGTCAATCAATGAGCAGTTCTTC CAWSHRQDGSINEQFF
. TRBJ2-7 TRBV6-1 . TGTGCCACCGACAGGACCTACGAGCAGTACTTC CATDRTYEQYF
. TRBJ2-1 TRBV5-1 . TGCGCCAGCAGTTACAGTCGGGACTCCACCGCCCAGGACAATGAGCAGTTCTTC CASSYSRDSTAQDNEQFF
. TRBJ2-1 TRBV5-6 TRBD2 TGTGCCAGCAGCTTTACTAGCGGGAGGGTCCGCGAGCAGTTCTTC CASSFTSGRVREQFF
. TRBJ1-1 TRBV5-4 . TGTGCCAGCAGCTTGGCCCAAGACGGGGGAGCTTTCTTT CASSLAQDGGAFF
. TRBJ1-1 TRBV5-4 . TGTGCCAGCAGCTTAGGACAGACGGGTGAAGCTTTCTTT CASSLGQTGEAFF
. TRBJ2-7 TRBV18 . TGTGCCAGCTCACCAGGTCGGAGGGATTCCGAGCAGTACTTC CASSPGRRDSEQYF
. TRBJ2-7 TRBV29-1 TRBD2 TGCAGCGTATCTCTTGGGCGATCTAGCGGAGCCTACGAGCAGTACTTC CSVSLGRSSGAYEQYF
. TRBJ1-2 TRBV5-1 . TGCGCCAGCAGAAAAGCCCCGGAGACGAATGGCTACACCTTC CASRKAPETNGYTF
once TRBJ2-7 TRBV28 . TGTGCCAGCAGTCGTTCCTACGAGCAGTACTTC CASSRSYEQYF
. TRBJ2-2 TRBV13 . TGTGCCAGCAGCTTGGGCCAGCGGAACACCGGGGAGCTGTTTTTT CASSLGQRNTGELFF
. TRBJ2-7 TRBV18 TRBD2 TGTGCCAGCTCACCCTACCTCGGAATTAGCGGGAGCAGTAGTTCCTACGAGCAGTACTTC CASSPYLGISGSSSSYEQYF
. TRBJ1-3 TRBV2 . TGTGCCAGCAGTGAGTTCTCTGGAAACACCATATATTTT CASSEFSGNTIYF